This T cell receptor (beta chain) stems from a study of shared clonotypes between healthy human individuals. Study-wide results and caveats: It was the non-shared clonotypes that had lower generation probabilities than clonotypes shared by all four donors.

This clone was seen a few times. Its target is unknown. The CDR3 extends over 15 amino acids. Germline trimming cut 0 bases from V and 8 bases from J; bases unmatched to any gene: 2. In germline, CDR1 is SGHNT, CDR2 YYREEE (reference sequence). The method was immunoSEQ multiplex PCR; TCRdb's version includes in-frame clones alone and lacks a portion of them. The sample shows a few hundred thousand clones, 50% to 80% of them seen only once. The material sequenced was memory CD4+ T cells sorted from blood. Stated subset: CD45RA-negative fraction. This sequence joins TRBV5-4 and TRBJ2-1; TRBD2 matches 13 bases. The sequence was collected from a man aged 25-45 years in good health. The CDR3 region is CASSLGTSGSYEQFF. The CDR3 DNA reads TGTGCCAGCAGCTTGGGGACTAGCGGGAGCTATGAGCAGTTCTTC.